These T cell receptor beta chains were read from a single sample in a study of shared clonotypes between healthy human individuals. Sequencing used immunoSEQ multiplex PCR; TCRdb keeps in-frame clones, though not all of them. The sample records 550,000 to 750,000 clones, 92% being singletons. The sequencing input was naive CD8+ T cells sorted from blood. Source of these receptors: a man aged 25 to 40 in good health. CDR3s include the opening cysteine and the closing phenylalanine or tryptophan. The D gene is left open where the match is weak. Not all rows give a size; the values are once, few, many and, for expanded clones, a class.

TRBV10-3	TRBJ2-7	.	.	CAPYLPSPNQYEQYF	TGTGCCCCCTACCTTCCGTCCCCAAACCAATACGAGCAGTACTTC
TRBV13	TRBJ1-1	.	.	CASSLSPGASGEAFF	TGTGCCAGCAGCCTTAGCCCAGGAGCGTCAGGGGAAGCTTTCTTT
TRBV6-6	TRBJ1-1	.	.	CASSYSSEPKATEAFF	TGTGCCAGCAGTTACTCTAGTGAGCCTAAGGCCACTGAAGCTTTCTTT
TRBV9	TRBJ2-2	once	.	CASSGGGELFF	TGTGCCAGCAGCGGGGGCGGGGAGCTGTTTTTT
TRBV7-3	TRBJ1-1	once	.	CASSFGQGSTEAFF	TGTGCCAGCAGCTTTGGGCAGGGAAGCACTGAAGCTTTCTTT
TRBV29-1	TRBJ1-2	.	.	CSVQVIGEEDYGYTF	TGCAGCGTCCAGGTCATCGGGGAGGAGGACTATGGCTACACCTTC
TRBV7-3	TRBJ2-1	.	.	CASSHGLYNEQFF	TGTGCCAGCAGCCATGGACTGTACAATGAGCAGTTCTTC
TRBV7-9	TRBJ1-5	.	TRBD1	CASSDGQDRNQPQHF	TGTGCCAGCAGCGACGGACAGGACCGCAATCAGCCCCAGCATTTT
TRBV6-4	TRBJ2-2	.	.	CASSEGASNTGELFF	TGTGCCAGCAGTGAAGGCGCGTCCAACACCGGGGAGCTGTTTTTT
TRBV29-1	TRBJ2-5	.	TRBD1	CSVEDPRTGVEETQYF	TGCAGCGTTGAAGATCCCCGGACAGGGGTTGAGGAGACCCAGTACTTC
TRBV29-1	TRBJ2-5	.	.	CSTRSGWGETQYF	TGCAGTACCCGAAGTGGGTGGGGGGAGACCCAGTACTTC
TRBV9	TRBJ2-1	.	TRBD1	CASSVDSYGGTGDNEQFF	TGTGCCAGCAGCGTAGATTCTTATGGCGGGACAGGGGACAATGAGCAGTTCTTC
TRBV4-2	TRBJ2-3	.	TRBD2	CASSQEEGGPYTQYF	TGTGCCAGCAGCCAAGAGGAGGGAGGGCCGTATACGCAGTATTTT
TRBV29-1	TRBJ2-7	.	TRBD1	CSVEPGTGSYEQYF	TGCAGCGTTGAACCCGGGACAGGATCCTACGAGCAGTACTTC
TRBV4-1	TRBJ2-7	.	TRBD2	CASSQDRSGINYEQYF	TGCGCCAGCAGCCAAGATAGAAGCGGGATAAACTACGAGCAGTACTTC
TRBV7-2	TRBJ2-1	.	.	CASSLANRVQPYNEQFF	TGTGCCAGCAGCTTAGCAAACCGGGTCCAGCCTTACAATGAGCAGTTCTTC
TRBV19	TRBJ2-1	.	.	CASTSNGNNEQFF	TGTGCCAGTACCTCCAACGGAAACAATGAGCAGTTCTTC
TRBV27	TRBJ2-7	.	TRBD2	CASSSSREREVYEQYF	TGTGCCAGCAGCAGCTCCCGCGAGCGGGAGGTGTACGAGCAGTACTTC
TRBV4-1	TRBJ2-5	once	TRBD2	CASSQVGLAPETQYF	TGCGCCAGCAGCCAAGTCGGACTAGCACCAGAGACCCAGTACTTC
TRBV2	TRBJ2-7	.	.	CASSERDPNEQYF	TGTGCCAGCAGTGAAAGGGATCCTAACGAGCAGTACTTC
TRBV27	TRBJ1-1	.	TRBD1	CASSYRGYTEAFF	TGTGCCAGCAGTTACAGGGGGTACACTGAAGCTTTCTTT
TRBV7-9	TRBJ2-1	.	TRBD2	CASSLDRLAEYNEQFF	TGTGCCAGCAGCTTAGATCGGCTAGCGGAGTACAATGAGCAGTTCTTC
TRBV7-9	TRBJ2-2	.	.	CASSLEVGANTGELFF	TGTGCCAGCAGCTTAGAAGTGGGGGCGAACACCGGGGAGCTGTTTTTT
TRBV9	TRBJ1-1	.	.	CASSGGNTEAFF	TGTGCCAGCAGCGGGGGGAACACTGAAGCTTTCTTT
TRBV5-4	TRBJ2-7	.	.	CASSFGPGVNEQYF	.
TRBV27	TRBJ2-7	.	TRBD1	CASRRTGAYEQYF	TGTGCCAGCAGGAGGACAGGGGCCTACGAGCAGTACTTC
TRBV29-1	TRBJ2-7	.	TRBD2	CSVEGTRGTYEQYF	TGCAGCGTTGAAGGGACTAGGGGTACCTACGAGCAGTACTTC
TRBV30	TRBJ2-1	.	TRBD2	CALTGTSGSYNEQFF	TGTGCTTTGACCGGGACTAGCGGGTCCTACAATGAGCAGTTCTTC
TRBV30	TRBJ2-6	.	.	CAWSPHPLGVVSSGANVLTF	TGTGCCTGGAGCCCCCACCCGTTAGGGGTCGTCTCTTCTGGGGCCAACGTCCTGACTTTC
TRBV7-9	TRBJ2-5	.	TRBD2	CASSPPGGETQYF	TGTGCCAGCAGCCCGCCCGGGGGGGAGACCCAGTACTTC
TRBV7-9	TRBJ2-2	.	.	CASSLVRADGASGELFF	TGTGCCAGCAGCTTAGTAAGGGCCGACGGGGCGTCCGGGGAGCTGTTTTTT
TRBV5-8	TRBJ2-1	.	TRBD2	CASRLRPGLAGAGEQFF	TGTGCCAGCAGACTACGACCTGGGCTAGCGGGAGCAGGAGAGCAGTTCTTC
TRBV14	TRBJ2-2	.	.	CASSQVIWAGSNTGELFF	TGTGCCAGCAGCCAAGTGATCTGGGCAGGGTCGAACACCGGGGAGCTGTTTTTT
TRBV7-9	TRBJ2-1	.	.	CASNLVDEQFF	TGTGCCAGCAACTTAGTGGATGAGCAGTTCTTC
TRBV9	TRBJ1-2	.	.	CASSVVGYSNYGYTF	TGTGCCAGCAGCGTAGTTGGATACTCTAACTATGGCTACACCTTC
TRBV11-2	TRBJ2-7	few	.	CASSLVGQGRYEQYF	TGTGCCAGCAGCTTAGTTGGGCAGGGTCGGTACGAGCAGTACTTC
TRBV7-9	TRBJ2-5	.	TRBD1	CASRQGAEETQYF	TGTGCCAGCAGGCAGGGGGCAGAAGAGACCCAGTACTTC
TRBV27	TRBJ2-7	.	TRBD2	CASSRVAGHEQYF	TGTGCCAGCAGTCGAGTAGCGGGACACGAGCAGTACTTC
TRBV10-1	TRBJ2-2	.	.	CASSESVPPGTGELFF	TGCGCCAGCAGTGAGTCGGTCCCCCCGGGAACCGGGGAGCTGTTTTTT
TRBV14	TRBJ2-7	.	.	CASGLGSSYEQYF	TGTGCCAGCGGCCTGGGGAGCTCCTACGAGCAGTACTTC
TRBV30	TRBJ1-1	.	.	CAWSVMAQGEAFF	TGTGCCTGGAGTGTAATGGCCCAGGGTGAAGCTTTCTTT
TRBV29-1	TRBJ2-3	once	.	CSAVEVREQYF	TGCAGCGCCGTTGAAGTACGGGAGCAGTATTTT
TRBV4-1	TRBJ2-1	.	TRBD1	CASSQGPGQGANEQFF	TGCGCCAGCAGCCAAGGCCCGGGACAGGGGGCCAATGAGCAGTTCTTC
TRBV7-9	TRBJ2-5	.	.	CASIPKVVHTGQETQYF	TGTGCCAGCATACCCAAGGTGGTGCACACGGGGCAAGAGACCCAGTACTTC
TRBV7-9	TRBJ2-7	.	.	CASSQPLAPEQYF	TGTGCCAGCAGCCAACCCCTAGCGCCCGAGCAGTACTTC